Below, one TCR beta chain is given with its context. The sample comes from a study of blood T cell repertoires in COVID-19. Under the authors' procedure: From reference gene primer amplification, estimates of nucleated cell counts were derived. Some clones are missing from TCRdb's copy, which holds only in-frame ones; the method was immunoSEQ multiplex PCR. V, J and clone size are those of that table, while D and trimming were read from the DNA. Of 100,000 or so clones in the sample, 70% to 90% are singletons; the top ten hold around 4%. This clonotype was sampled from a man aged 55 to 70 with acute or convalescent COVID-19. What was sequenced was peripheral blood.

CDR3 residues: CASNGHRTDTQYF. In nucleotides, the CDR3 is TGTGCCAGCAATGGACACCGCACAGATACGCAGTATTTT. This sequence joins TRBV3-1 (or the pseudogene TRBV3-2) and TRBJ2-3; possibly TRBD1 for D (5 bases). Trimming stripped 7 bases from V and 1 base from J, with 9 bases between. CDR1 and CDR2 from the germline V gene are LGHDT and YNNKEL (reference sequence). There are 13 residues in the CDR3.